This TCR beta chain comes out of a study of shared clonotypes between healthy human individuals. CD45RO negativity and positive selection for CCR7 defined naive CD8 cells, a population that excluded terminally differentiated effector memory CD45RA+ cells. None of the donors, who were healthy HIV-negative adults, had recently had acute infections or vaccinations. The data were produced by immunoSEQ multiplex PCR, yet TCRdb's version contains in-frame clones alone and is incomplete. The profile shows about 2.1 million clones, just over 90% of them singletons. Study-wide findings and caveats: All-four-donor shared clonotypes had higher generation probabilities than non-shared clonotypes did.

With respect to this clone: What it binds is not known. In the same sample, other DNA sequences code for this CDR3.

V shed 4 bases and J shed 2 bases, with 13 bases lying between them. This CDR3 spans 15 amino acids. Per germline, CDR1 SGDLS and CDR2 YYNGEE. The sequencing input was naive CD8+ T cells from PBMCs. The chain combines TRBV9 with TRBJ1-5; D may be TRBD1 (6 bases). The receptor was derived from a man aged 18-30 years in good health. Some clones in this sample may be carry-over from other donors' samples. CDR3 in amino acids: CASSPGGGGNQPQHF. Written as DNA, the CDR3 is TGTGCCAGCAGCCCTGGAGGGGGGGGCAATCAGCCCCAGCATTTT.